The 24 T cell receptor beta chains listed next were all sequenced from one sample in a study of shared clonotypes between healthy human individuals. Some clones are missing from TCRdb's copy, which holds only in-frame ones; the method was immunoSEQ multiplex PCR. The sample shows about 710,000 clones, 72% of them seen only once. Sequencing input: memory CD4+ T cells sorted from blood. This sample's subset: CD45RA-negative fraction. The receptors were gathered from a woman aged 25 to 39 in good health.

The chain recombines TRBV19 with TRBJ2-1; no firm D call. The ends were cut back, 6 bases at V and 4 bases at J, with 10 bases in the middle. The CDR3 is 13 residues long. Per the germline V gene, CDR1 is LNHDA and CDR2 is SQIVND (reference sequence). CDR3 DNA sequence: TGTGCCAGTAGGGCCAGACTGTACAATGAGCAGTTCTTC. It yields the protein CASRARLYNEQFF.

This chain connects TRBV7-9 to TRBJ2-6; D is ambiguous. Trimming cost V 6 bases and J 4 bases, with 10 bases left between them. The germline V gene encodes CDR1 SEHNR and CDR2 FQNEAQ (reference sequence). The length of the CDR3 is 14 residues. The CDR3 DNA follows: TGTGCCAGCAGATCAACCAGGGGGGCCAACGTCCTGACTTTC. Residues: CASRSTRGANVLTF.

The CDR3 nucleotides read TGCGCCAGCAGTCAATCGGGGGGCGAAAAACTGTTTTTT. It specifies CASSQSGGEKLFF. V is TRBV23-1 and J is TRBJ1-4; maybe TRBD1 (6 bases). Being an ORF, TRBV23-1 has a function that is uncertain. CDR3 size: 13 residues. Between the trimmed V and J ends, which lost 0 bases and 8 bases, there was a span of 7 bases.

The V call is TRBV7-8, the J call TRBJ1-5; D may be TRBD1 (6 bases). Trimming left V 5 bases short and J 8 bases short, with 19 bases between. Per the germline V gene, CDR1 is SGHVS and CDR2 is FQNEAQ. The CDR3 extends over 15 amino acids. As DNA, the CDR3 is TGTGCCAGCAGCGCCCGGACAGAATATCTTGAGCCCCAGCATTTT. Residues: CASSARTEYLEPQHF.

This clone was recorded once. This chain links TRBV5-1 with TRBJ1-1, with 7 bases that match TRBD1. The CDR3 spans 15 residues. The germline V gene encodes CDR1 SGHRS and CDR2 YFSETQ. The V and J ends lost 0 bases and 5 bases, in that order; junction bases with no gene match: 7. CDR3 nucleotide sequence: TGCGCCAGCAGCTTGGACGTCAGGGGGATGACTGAAGCTTTCTTT. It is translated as CASSLDVRGMTEAFF. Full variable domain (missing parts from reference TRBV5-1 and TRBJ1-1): KAGVTQTPRYLIKTRGQQVTLSCSPISGHRSVSWYQQTPGQGLQFLFEYFSETQRNKGNFPGRFSGRQFSNSRSEMNVSTLELGDSALYLCASSLDVRGMTEAFFGQGTRLTVV.

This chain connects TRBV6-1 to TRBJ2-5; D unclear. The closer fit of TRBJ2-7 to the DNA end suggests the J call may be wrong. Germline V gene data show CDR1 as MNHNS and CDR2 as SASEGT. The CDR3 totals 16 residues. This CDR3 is CASSVMVGSGAYEQYF. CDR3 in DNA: TGTGCCAGCAGTGTGATGGTGGGATCGGGCGCCTACGAGCAGTACTTC.

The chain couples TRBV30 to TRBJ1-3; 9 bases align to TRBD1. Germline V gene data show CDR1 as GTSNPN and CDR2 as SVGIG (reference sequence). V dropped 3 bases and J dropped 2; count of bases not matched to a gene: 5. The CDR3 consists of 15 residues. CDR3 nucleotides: TGTGCCTGGAGCGGGACAGGGACTGCTGGAAACACCATATATTTT. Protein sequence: CAWSGTGTAGNTIYF.

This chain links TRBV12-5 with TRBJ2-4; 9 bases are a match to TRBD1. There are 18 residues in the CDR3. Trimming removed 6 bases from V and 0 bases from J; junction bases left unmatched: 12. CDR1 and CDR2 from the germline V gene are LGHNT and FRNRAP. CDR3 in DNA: TGTGCTAGTGGATACCTTGGACAGGGGATAGTAGCCAAAAACATTCAGTACTTC. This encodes CASGYLGQGIVAKNIQYF. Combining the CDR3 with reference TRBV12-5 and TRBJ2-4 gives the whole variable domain DARVTQTPRHKVTEMGQEVTMRCQPILGHNTVFWYRQTMMQGLELLAYFRNRAPLDDSGMPKDRFSAEMPDATLATLKIQPSEPRDSAVYFCASGYLGQGIVAKNIQYFGAGTRLSVL.

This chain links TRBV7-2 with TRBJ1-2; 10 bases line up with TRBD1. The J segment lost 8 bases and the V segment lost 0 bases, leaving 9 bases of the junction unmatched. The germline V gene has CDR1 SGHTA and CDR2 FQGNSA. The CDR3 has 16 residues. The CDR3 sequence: CASSLARQGAGWGYTF. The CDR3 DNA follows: TGTGCCAGCAGCTTAGCCCGACAGGGGGCTGGGTGGGGCTACACCTTC.

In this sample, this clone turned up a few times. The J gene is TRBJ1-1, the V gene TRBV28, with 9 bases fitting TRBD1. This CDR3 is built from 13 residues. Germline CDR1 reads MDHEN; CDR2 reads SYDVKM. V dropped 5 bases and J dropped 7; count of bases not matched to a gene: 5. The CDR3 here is CASSPWGQGEAFF. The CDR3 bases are TGTGCCAGCAGTCCGTGGGGACAGGGTGAAGCTTTCTTT. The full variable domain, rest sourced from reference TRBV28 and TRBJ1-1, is DVKVTQSSRYLVKRTGEKVFLECVQDMDHENMFWYRQDPGLGLRLIYFSYDVKMKEKGDIPEGYSVSREKKERFSLILESASTNQTSMYLCASSPWGQGEAFFGQGTRLTVV.

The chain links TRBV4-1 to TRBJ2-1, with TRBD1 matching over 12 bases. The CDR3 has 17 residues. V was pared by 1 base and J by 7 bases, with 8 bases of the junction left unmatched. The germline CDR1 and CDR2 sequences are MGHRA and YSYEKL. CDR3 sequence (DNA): TGCGCCAGCAGCCAAGGAACCGGGACAGGGGGCTGGAATGAGCAGTTCTTC. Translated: CASSQGTGTGGWNEQFF.

The CDR3 nucleotides read TGTGCCAGCAGTTTAAGGGGATCGCCGGAGACCCAGTACTTC. This codes for CASSLRGSPETQYF. The rearrangement links TRBV28 to TRBJ2-5; D possibly corresponds to TRBD1 (5 bases). V dropped 2 bases and J dropped 5 bases, with 12 bases sitting between them. Germline CDR1 reads MDHEN; CDR2 reads SYDVKM. The CDR3 extends over 14 amino acids.

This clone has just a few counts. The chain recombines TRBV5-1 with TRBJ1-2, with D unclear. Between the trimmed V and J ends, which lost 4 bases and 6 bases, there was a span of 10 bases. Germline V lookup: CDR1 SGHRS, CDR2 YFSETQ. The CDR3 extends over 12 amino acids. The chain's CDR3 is CASSREANGYTF. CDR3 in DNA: TGCGCCAGCAGCCGGGAGGCTAATGGCTACACCTTC.

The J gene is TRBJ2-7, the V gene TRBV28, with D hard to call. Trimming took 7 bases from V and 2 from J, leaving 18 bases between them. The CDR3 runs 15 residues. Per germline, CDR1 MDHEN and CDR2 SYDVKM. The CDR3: CASNIRVGRTYEQYF. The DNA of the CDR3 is TGTGCCAGCAACATTCGTGTCGGCCGAACCTACGAGCAGTACTTC.

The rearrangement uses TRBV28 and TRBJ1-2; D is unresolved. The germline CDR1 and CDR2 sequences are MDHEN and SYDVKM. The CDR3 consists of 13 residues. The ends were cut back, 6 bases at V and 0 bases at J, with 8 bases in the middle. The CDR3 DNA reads TGTGCCAGCAGCAGTATATCTAACTATGGCTACACCTTC. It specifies CASSSISNYGYTF.

This CDR3 is CASSLVVLRQPNTEAFF. As DNA, the CDR3 is TGCGCCAGCAGCTTGGTTGTCTTACGACAGCCGAACACTGAAGCTTTCTTT. This sequence joins TRBV5-1 and TRBJ1-1, with D perhaps TRBD1 (5 bases). The CDR3 loop spans 17 amino acids. Trimming left V 0 bases short and J 1 base short, with 16 bases between. Germline-derived CDR1 and CDR2 are SGHRS and YFSETQ.

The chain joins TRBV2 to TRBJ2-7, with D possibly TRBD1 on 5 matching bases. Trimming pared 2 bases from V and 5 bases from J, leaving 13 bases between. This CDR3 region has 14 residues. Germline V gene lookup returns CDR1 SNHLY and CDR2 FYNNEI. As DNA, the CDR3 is TGTGCCAGCAGTGAACAGGGATCTGGCAACGAGCAGTACTTC. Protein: CASSEQGSGNEQYF.

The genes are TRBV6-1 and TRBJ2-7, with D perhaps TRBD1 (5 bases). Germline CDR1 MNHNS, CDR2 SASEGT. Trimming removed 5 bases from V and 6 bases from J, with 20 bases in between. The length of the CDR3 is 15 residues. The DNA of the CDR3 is TGTGCCAGCAGTACTACAGGCCTGCTAGGTCTCGAGCAGTACTTC. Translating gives CASSTTGLLGLEQYF.

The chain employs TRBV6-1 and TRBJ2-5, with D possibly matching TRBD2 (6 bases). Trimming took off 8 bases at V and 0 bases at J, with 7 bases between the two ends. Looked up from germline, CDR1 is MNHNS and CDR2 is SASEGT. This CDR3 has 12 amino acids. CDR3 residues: CASRDYQETQYF. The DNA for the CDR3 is TGTGCCAGCCGGGACTACCAAGAGACCCAGTACTTC.

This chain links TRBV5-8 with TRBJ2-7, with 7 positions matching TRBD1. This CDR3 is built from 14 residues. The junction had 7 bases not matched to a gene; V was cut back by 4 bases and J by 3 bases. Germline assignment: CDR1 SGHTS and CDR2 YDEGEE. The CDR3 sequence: CASSPSGTVYEQYF. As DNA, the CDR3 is TGTGCCAGCAGCCCATCCGGGACAGTCTACGAGCAGTACTTC.

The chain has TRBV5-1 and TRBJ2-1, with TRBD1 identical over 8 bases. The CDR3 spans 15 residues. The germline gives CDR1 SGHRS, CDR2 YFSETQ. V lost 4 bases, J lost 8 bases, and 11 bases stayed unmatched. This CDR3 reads CASSLSDRESDEQFF. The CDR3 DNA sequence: TGCGCCAGCAGCCTATCGGACAGGGAGAGCGATGAGCAGTTCTTC.

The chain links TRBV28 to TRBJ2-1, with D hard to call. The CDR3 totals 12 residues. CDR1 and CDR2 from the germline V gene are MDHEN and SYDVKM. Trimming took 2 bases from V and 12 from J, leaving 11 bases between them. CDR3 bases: TGTGCCAGCAGTTTACCAGCCGGTCGGCAGTTCTTC. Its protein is CASSLPAGRQFF. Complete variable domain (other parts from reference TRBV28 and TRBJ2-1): DVKVTQSSRYLVKRTGEKVFLECVQDMDHENMFWYRQDPGLGLRLIYFSYDVKMKEKGDIPEGYSVSREKKERFSLILESASTNQTSMYLCASSLPAGRQFFGPGTRLTVL.

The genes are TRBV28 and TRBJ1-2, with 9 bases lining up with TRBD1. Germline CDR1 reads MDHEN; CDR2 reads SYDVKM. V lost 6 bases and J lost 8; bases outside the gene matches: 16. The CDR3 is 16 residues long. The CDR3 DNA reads TGTGCCAGCAGGCGCCGAGGGGACAGGGCCGAGGGGGGCTACACCTTC. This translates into CASRRRGDRAEGGYTF.

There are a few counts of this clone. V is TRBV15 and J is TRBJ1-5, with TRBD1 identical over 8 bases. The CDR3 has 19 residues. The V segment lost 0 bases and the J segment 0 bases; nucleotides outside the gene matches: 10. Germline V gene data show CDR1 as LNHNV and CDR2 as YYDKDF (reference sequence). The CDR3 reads CATSRDGTGNFYSNQPQHF. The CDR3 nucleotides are TGTGCCACCAGCAGAGACGGGACAGGAAACTTTTATAGCAATCAGCCCCAGCATTTT.